This TCR beta chain was recovered during a study of response to subunit inactivated influenza vaccine. General study findings and limits: The authors proposed limited new T cell recruitment per seasonal influenza vaccination.

This clonotype was found a few times. Its antigen is still unknown. TCRdb recomputed calls from the RT-PCR reads with MiXCR, one row per CDR3 protein. The sample lists 500,000 to 550,000 distinct CDR3 sequences, less than 7.5% occurring once. The material was PBMCs from blood, obtained around 2 years after vaccination. The sequence derives from a man aged 45 to 70 who received an inactivated influenza vaccine.

The DNA of the CDR3 is TGTGCCAGCAGCCACGGCTCGGAAAGGCCCCTCCACTTT. Its translation is CASSHGSERPLHF. This rearrangement joins TRBV3-1 to TRBJ1-6, with D unclear. The CDR3 covers 13 residues. Trimming left V 3 bases short and J 13 bases short, with 13 bases between. Per germline, CDR1 LGHDT and CDR2 YNNKEL (reference sequence).